The next 18 T cell receptor beta chains were all read from a single sample in a study of T-cell reconstitution after alpha-beta-depleted transplantation in children. Unique molecular identifiers featured in how the TCRbeta library was prepared. MiXCR, run by TCRdb on the PCR reads, gives a single entry per CDR3 protein. The sample carries some 600,000 distinct CDR3 sequences, 10% to 15% recorded once. Specimen: PBMCs, mostly from graft donor cells, collected 360 days after TCRalphabeta/CD19-depleted stem cell transplant. The receptors shown here come from a male patient aged 10 to 17 who had a stem cell transplant for acute myeloid leukemia, so the T cells may come from the graft donor.

The chain carries TRBV20-1 and TRBJ1-1; D is perhaps TRBD1 (5 bases). The CDR3 is made up of 14 amino acids. Germline CDR1 reads DFQATT; CDR2 reads SNEGSKA (reference sequence). V was trimmed by 0 bases and J by 2 bases, leaving 10 bases between them. The CDR3 DNA follows: TGCAGTGCTAGAGATCGGGGCAGCAACACTGAAGCTTTCTTT. This sequence encodes CSARDRGSNTEAFF.

With respect to this clonotype: One end of the junction is discordant with germline, which a read error may explain. This chain uses TRBV7-7 with TRBJ2-2; possible D gene TRBD2, 6 bases. Looked up from germline, CDR1 is SSHAT and CDR2 is FNYEAQ (reference sequence). The CDR3 covers 16 residues. CDR3 sequence reads: CASSSMAGYDTGELFF. The CDR3 nucleotides are TGTGCTAGCAGTTCCATGGCGGGGTATGACACCGGGGAGCTGTTTTTT.

This clonotype was seen ten or more times. This sequence joins TRBV27 and TRBJ2-7; 10 bases line up with TRBD1. Unmatched junction bases numbered 3, after V lost 4 bases and J lost 3 bases. Germline CDR1 MNHEY, CDR2 SMNVEV (reference sequence). This CDR3 has 14 residues. This CDR3 is CASSWTGGSYEQYF. DNA for the CDR3: TGTGCCAGCAGTTGGACAGGGGGAAGCTACGAGCAGTACTTC.

To note about this clonotype: A much more abundant neighbour one base away suggests this may be a read error. CDR3 in amino acids: CASSYGLVEKTGELFF. The CDR3 bases are TGTGCCAGCAGTTACGGCCTAGTCGAGAAAACCGGGGAGCTGTTTTTT. The chain uses TRBV6-5 and TRBJ2-2; D is undetermined. Germline V CDR1 and CDR2: MNHEY, SVGAGI. There are 16 residues in the CDR3. The V and J ends lost 2 bases and 5 bases respectively, with 15 bases between them.

A few counts support this clonotype. J is TRBJ1-3 and V is TRBV5-1; no definite D call. Trimming cost V 5 bases and J 0 bases, with 12 bases left between them. CDR3 length equals 15 residues. Germline V gene data show CDR1 as SGHRS and CDR2 as YFSETQ. CDR3 protein: CASSHGISSGNTIYF. Here the CDR3 DNA reads TGCGCCAGCAGTCACGGAATAAGCTCTGGAAACACCATATATTTT.

This rearrangement joins TRBV7-3 to TRBJ2-3; 8 nucleotides line up with TRBD2. This CDR3 has 15 residues. The V gene end was trimmed by 5 bases and the J gene end by 4 bases; junction bases not matched to a gene: 8. The germline V gene encodes CDR1 SGHTA and CDR2 FQGTGA. The CDR3 protein is CASSRGGLSADTQYF. The DNA of the CDR3 is TGTGCCAGCAGCCGGGGGGGACTAAGTGCAGATACGCAGTATTTT.

The rearrangement uses TRBV29-1 and TRBJ2-7; weak D call: TRBD1 (5 bases). Germline-derived CDR1 and CDR2 are SQVTM and ANQGSEA. The length of the CDR3 is 13 residues. The ends were cut back, 4 bases at V and 0 bases at J, with 10 bases in the middle. This CDR3 is CSVASRASYEQYF. CDR3 in DNA: TGCAGCGTTGCGAGCAGGGCCTCCTACGAGCAGTACTTC.

V gene TRBV2 combines with J gene TRBJ2-7; the match to TRBD2 covers 15 bases. CDR3 size: 18 residues. V was clipped by 2 bases and J by 0 bases; unmatched bases: 5. From germline, CDR1 is SNHLY and CDR2 FYNNEI. The CDR3 reads CASSEPGLAGGYSYEQYF. The CDR3 nucleotides are TGTGCCAGCAGTGAACCGGGACTAGCGGGGGGATACTCCTACGAGCAGTACTTC.

This clonotype was recorded many times. The V call is TRBV12-3 or TRBV12-4, the J call TRBJ2-1; 9 positions match TRBD2. Unmatched junction bases numbered 8, after V lost 5 bases and J lost 15 bases. The CDR3 is 12 residues long. CDR3 in DNA: TGTGCCAGCAGTCCCTTAGCGGGAGATCCGTTCTTC. The encoded protein is CASSPLAGDPFF.

This clonotype was found many times. The gene calls are TRBV7-9 and TRBJ1-5; TRBD1 agrees at 7 bases. Trimming took 0 bases from V and 4 from J; bases not matched to a gene: 3. This CDR3 is 15 amino acids long. Germline values: CDR1 SEHNR, CDR2 FQNEAQ (reference sequence). The DNA for the CDR3 is TGTGCCAGCAGCTTAGCGCAGGGGGGGAATCAGCCCCAGCATTTT. It codes for CASSLAQGGNQPQHF.

This clonotype occurred a few times. The chain joins TRBV20-1 to TRBJ2-3; D possibly corresponds to TRBD1 (5 bases). The CDR3 loop spans 12 amino acids. The V and J ends lost 6 bases and 5 bases respectively, with 12 bases between them. From germline, CDR1 is DFQATT and CDR2 SNEGSKA (reference sequence). The CDR3 nucleotides read TGCAGTGCCCACAGGCCCCAAGATACGCAGTATTTT. Translating it yields CSAHRPQDTQYF.

This clonotype appeared a few times. This rearrangement joins TRBV6-5 to TRBJ2-7; TRBD1 matches at 7 bases. The CDR3 extends over 15 amino acids. Germline V gene sequence: CDR1 MNHEY, CDR2 SVGAGI. V lost 6 bases to trimming and J lost 3 bases; unmatched junction nucleotides: 11. The CDR3 protein is CASSVHGTVNYEQYF. The DNA for the CDR3 is TGTGCCAGCAGCGTGCACGGGACAGTAAACTACGAGCAGTACTTC.

V is TRBV10-3 and J is TRBJ2-1; TRBD2 agrees at 10 bases. Germline CDR1 ENHRY, CDR2 SYGVKD. The CDR3 runs 14 residues. With V trimmed by 4 bases and J by 4 bases, 1 base remained unmatched. CDR3 bases: TGTGCCATCAGTGGGACTAGCGGTTACAATGAGCAGTTCTTC. Amino acids: CAISGTSGYNEQFF.

In this sample, this clonotype turned up a few times. V is TRBV28 and J is TRBJ2-1; D is possibly TRBD2 (5 bases). The CDR3 has 16 amino acids. The ends were cut back, 4 bases at V and 0 bases at J, with 13 bases in the middle. In germline, CDR1 is MDHEN, CDR2 SYDVKM. Written as DNA, the CDR3 is TGTGCCAGCAGTTCAGGCGGGTCAGCCTCCTACAATGAGCAGTTCTTC. This translates into CASSSGGSASYNEQFF. Together with reference TRBV28 and TRBJ2-1, the CDR3 gives the full variable domain: DVKVTQSSRYLVKRTGEKVFLECVQDMDHENMFWYRQDPGLGLRLIYFSYDVKMKEKGDIPEGYSVSREKKERFSLILESASTNQTSMYLCASSSGGSASYNEQFFGPGTRLTVL.

This clonotype was detected ten times or more. The V and J genes are TRBV28 and TRBJ1-4; D uncertain. Germline CDR1 is MDHEN and CDR2 is SYDVKM. The CDR3 has 13 amino acids. V lost 1 base to trimming and J lost 8 bases, with 8 bases between them. CDR3 loop: CASSLYQAEKLFF. In DNA, the CDR3 is TGTGCCAGCAGTTTATATCAGGCGGAAAAACTGTTTTTT.

CDR3 region: CASSSDRTEPMNTEAFF. The DNA of the CDR3 is TGTGCCAGCAGCTCCGACCGAACAGAACCGATGAACACTGAAGCTTTCTTT. This chain connects TRBV7-6 to TRBJ1-1; D is unclear. Per germline, CDR1 SGHVS and CDR2 FNYEAQ. V lost 4 bases to trimming and J lost 0 bases, with 18 bases between them. The CDR3 sequence is 17 residues long.

This clonotype was seen a few times. This rearrangement joins TRBV11-1 to TRBJ2-2; 12 bases fit TRBD1. CDR1 is SGHAT and CDR2 is FQDESV in the germline V gene (reference sequence). The CDR3 loop spans 18 amino acids. The V segment lost 3 bases and the J segment 0 bases; nucleotides outside the gene matches: 5. The CDR3 DNA follows: TGTGCCAGCAGCTTCCGGGACAGGGGGCCTTCGAACACCGGGGAGCTGTTTTTT. Amino acid sequence: CASSFRDRGPSNTGELFF.

J is TRBJ2-7 and V is TRBV6-5, with D unresolved. Germline V lookup: CDR1 MNHEY, CDR2 SVGAGI. The ends were cut back, 0 bases at V and 4 bases at J, with 16 bases in the middle. The CDR3 covers 16 residues. The chain's CDR3 is CASSYSRISGWYEQYF. CDR3 nucleotides: TGTGCCAGCAGTTACTCCAGAATCTCCGGGTGGTACGAGCAGTACTTC.